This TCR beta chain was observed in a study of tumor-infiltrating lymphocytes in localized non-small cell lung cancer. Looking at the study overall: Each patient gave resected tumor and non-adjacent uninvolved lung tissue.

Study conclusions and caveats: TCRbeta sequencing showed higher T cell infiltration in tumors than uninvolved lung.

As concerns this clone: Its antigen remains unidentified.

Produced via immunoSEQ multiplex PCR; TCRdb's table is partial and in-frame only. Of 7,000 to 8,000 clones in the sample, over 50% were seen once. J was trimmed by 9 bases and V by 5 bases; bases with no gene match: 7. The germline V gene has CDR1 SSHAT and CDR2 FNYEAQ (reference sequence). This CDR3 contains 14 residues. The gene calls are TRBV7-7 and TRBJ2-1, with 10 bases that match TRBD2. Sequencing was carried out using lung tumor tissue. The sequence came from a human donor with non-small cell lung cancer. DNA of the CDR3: TGTGCCAGCAGCCCAACTAGCGGGGTAGGTGAGCAGTTCTTC. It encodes CASSPTSGVGEQFF.